The 12 T cell receptor beta chains below were found in one sample sequenced in a study of blood T cell repertoires in COVID-19. Measured with immunoSEQ multiplex PCR; TCRdb has only the in-frame clones, and not every one. The data show 250,000 to 300,000 clones, under 90% seen once. Sequencing input: PBMCs or T cells enriched from blood (not recorded which). The receptor source for this set is a man aged 30-40 years with acute COVID-19.

The V and J genes are TRBV6-2 or TRBV6-3 and TRBJ1-2, with 9 nucleotides matching TRBD1. The germline CDR1 and CDR2 sequences are MNHEY and SVGEGT. Unmatched junction bases numbered 5, after V lost 5 bases and J lost 4 bases. The CDR3 totals 14 residues. The CDR3 DNA is TGTGCCAGCAGTCGACCGACAGGGGGCTATGGCTACACCTTC. Protein: CASSRPTGGYGYTF.

The V call is TRBV5-8, the J call TRBJ2-5; D gene ambiguous. The length of the CDR3 is 12 residues. The germline gives CDR1 SGHTS, CDR2 YDEGEE. V was cut by 1 base and J by 7 bases, with 8 bases left in between. The DNA for the CDR3 is TGTGCCAGCAGCTTGTTGAGTCGGACCCAGTACTTC. Translating it yields CASSLLSRTQYF.

This clone was counted only a few times. The CDR3 region is CASSPRTDNEKLFF. The CDR3, as DNA: TGTGCCAGCAGCCCCCGGACAGATAATGAAAAACTGTTTTTT. The chain links TRBV4-2 to TRBJ1-4; TRBD1 is a possible D gene (6 bases). The CDR3 is 14 residues long. Trimming stripped 4 bases from V and 4 bases from J, with 10 bases between. CDR1 and CDR2 (germline): LGHNA, YNFKEQ.

The chain couples TRBV9 to TRBJ2-1, with 7 bases lining up with TRBD2. The length of the CDR3 is 13 residues. The ends lost 1 base at V and 9 bases at J; junction bases unmatched: 4. Germline CDR1 and CDR2: SGDLS and YYNGEE. CDR3 in amino acids: CASSVLGGSEQFF. In DNA form, the CDR3 reads TGTGCCAGCAGCGTATTGGGGGGGAGTGAGCAGTTCTTC.

DNA for the CDR3: TGTGCCAGCAGCTTTACGGCTAGCGGGGGGGCCAGGGAGACCCAGTACTTC. Protein product: CASSFTASGGARETQYF. The chain recombines TRBV12-1 with TRBJ2-5; the D call in the table, TRBD2, was not verified against the DNA. TRBV12-1 is a pseudogene locus. This CDR3 spans 17 amino acids.

The CDR3: CASSPGTGYPYEQYV. CDR3 DNA: TGTGCCAGCAGTCCCGGGACAGGGTACCCCTACGAGCAGTACGTC. The rearrangement uses TRBV6-5 and TRBJ2-7, with TRBD1 matching over 9 bases. Germline V CDR1 and CDR2: MNHEY, SVGAGI. V shed 5 bases and J 2 bases; nucleotides not matched to a gene: 7. There are 15 residues in the CDR3.

The gene calls are TRBV12-3 or TRBV12-4 and TRBJ1-1; the D gene is possibly TRBD1 (5 bases). V was clipped by 3 bases and J by 5 bases, with 10 bases between them. The CDR3 totals 13 residues. The CDR3 bases are TGTGCCAGCAGTTTGCAGGGCTCGACTGAAGCTTTCTTT. Residues: CASSLQGSTEAFF.

V usage is TRBV9 and J usage is TRBJ2-1; D is possibly TRBD2 (5 bases). CDR3 length: 14 residues. Germline loops: CDR1 SGDLS, CDR2 YYNGEE. With 6 bases removed from V and 8 bases from J, the gap between germline ends came to 18 bases. The CDR3 region has the DNA TGTGCCAGCACTCCAGGAGGTAAGGTCGATGAGCAGTTCTTC. Its protein product is CASTPGGKVDEQFF.

The chain couples TRBV24-1 to TRBJ2-1; possibly TRBD1 for D (6 bases). The CDR3 length is 17 residues. The V and J ends lost 4 bases and 9 bases respectively, with 24 bases between them. Germline V CDR1 and CDR2: KGHDR, SFDVKD. Here the CDR3 reads CATSETQLDRPRGEQFF. The DNA for the CDR3 is TGTGCCACCAGTGAAACTCAACTTGACAGGCCCCGGGGTGAGCAGTTCTTC.

This chain connects TRBV5-4 to TRBJ2-4; D is perhaps TRBD1 (5 bases). The CDR3 consists of 13 residues. The V and J ends lost 0 bases and 8 bases respectively, with 9 bases between them. CDR1 is SGHNT, CDR2 YYREEE, per germline (reference sequence). As DNA, the CDR3 is TGTGCCAGCAGCTTGGGGGGCTCGGACATTCAGTACTTC. Protein product: CASSLGGSDIQYF.

The rearrangement joins TRBV9 to TRBJ2-1, with 9 positions matching TRBD2. CDR3 length: 17 residues. In germline, CDR1 is SGDLS, CDR2 YYNGEE. V trimming: 3 bases; J trimming: 0 bases; junction bases outside the gene matches: 7. The CDR3 reads CASSGPSGASSYNEQFF. The CDR3, as DNA: TGTGCCAGCAGCGGACCTAGCGGGGCCAGCTCCTACAATGAGCAGTTCTTC. Filled out from reference TRBV9 and TRBJ2-1, the complete variable domain reads DSGVTQTPKHLITATGQRVTLRCSPRSGDLSVYWYQQSLDQGLQFLIQYYNGEERAKGNILERFSAQQFPDLHSELNLSSLELGDSALYFCASSGPSGASSYNEQFFGPGTRLTVL.

The genes are TRBV27 and TRBJ2-7; D remains unclear. Between the trimmed V and J ends, which lost 4 bases and 3 bases, there was a span of 10 bases. The CDR3 loop spans 13 amino acids. The germline V gene encodes CDR1 MNHEY and CDR2 SMNVEV (reference sequence). The CDR3 nucleotides are TGTGCCAGCAGTTCCCCACCCTACTACGAGCAGTACGTC. Amino acids: CASSSPPYYEQYV.